Here is one T cell receptor beta chain with its context. This entry comes from a study of OX40 agonist ivuxolimab in advanced cancers. Study details: At 0.01 to 10 mg/kg, ivuxolimab was administered intravenously to patients every 2 weeks. The study reported partial responses in three patients: one hepatocellular carcinoma, two cutaneous melanoma.

Assay: immunoSEQ multiplex PCR; the TCRdb copy retains only in-frame clones and omits some. The table has tens of thousands of clones, 80% to 90% seen once. J was trimmed by 0 bases and V by 5 bases; bases with no gene match: 4. CDR3 length: 15 amino acids. CDR1 is MNHEY and CDR2 is SVGAGI in the germline V gene. The input for sequencing was CD4+ or CD8+ T cells sorted from blood, taken in a trial of the OX40 agonist ivuxolimab. The V call is TRBV6-5, the J call TRBJ2-7, with TRBD1 matching over 10 bases. This sequence was found in an adult with an advanced solid tumor such as melanoma, head and neck, liver or kidney cancer. The CDR3 reads CASSGGQGFSYEQYF. CDR3 nucleotide sequence: TGTGCCAGCAGTGGGGGACAGGGGTTCTCCTACGAGCAGTACTTC.